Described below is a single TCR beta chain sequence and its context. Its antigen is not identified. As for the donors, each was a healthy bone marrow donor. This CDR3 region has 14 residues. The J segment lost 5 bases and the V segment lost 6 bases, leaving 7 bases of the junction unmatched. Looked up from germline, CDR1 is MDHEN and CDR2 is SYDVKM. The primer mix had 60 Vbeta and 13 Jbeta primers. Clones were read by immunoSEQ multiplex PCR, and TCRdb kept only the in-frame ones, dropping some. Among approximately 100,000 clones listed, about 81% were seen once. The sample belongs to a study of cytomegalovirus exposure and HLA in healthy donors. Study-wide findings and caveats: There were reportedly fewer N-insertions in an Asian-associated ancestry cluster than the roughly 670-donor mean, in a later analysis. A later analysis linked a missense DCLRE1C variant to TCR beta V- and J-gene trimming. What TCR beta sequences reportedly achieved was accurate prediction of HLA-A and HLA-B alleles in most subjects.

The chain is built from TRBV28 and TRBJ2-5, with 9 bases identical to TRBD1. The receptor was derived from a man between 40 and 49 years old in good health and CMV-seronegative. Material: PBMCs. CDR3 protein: CASRGDRVDETQYF. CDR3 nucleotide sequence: TGTGCCAGCAGGGGGGACAGGGTAGATGAGACCCAGTACTTC.